The subject of this entry is one T cell receptor beta chain. This entry belongs to a study of cytomegalovirus exposure and HLA in healthy donors. Use of 60 Vbeta and 13 Jbeta primers characterized the PCR. The method was immunoSEQ multiplex PCR; TCRdb's version includes in-frame clones alone and lacks a portion of them. The table shows 65,000 to 70,000 clones, with 80% to 90% occurring only once. Sequences were obtained from PBMCs. The TCR sequence derives from a woman aged 25 to 45 in good health and CMV-seropositive.

In DNA, the CDR3 is TGTGCCAGCAGCTTAGACAGGCGGGAGACCCAGTACTTC. It is translated as CASSLDRRETQYF. The V call is TRBV7-7, the J call TRBJ2-5; perhaps TRBD1 as D (5 bases). Trimming stripped 1 base from V and 5 bases from J, with 8 bases between. The CDR3 runs 13 residues. In germline, CDR1 is SSHAT, CDR2 FNYEAQ (reference sequence).